This TCR beta chain was obtained from a study of blood T cell repertoires in COVID-19 (TCRdb year 2020). Concerning the study at large: Samples from collaborators originated in the United States, Italy and Spain and spanned both the acute and convalescent phases of COVID-19. Nearly every sample came with metadata listing a de-identified subject ID, COVID-19 status, age in years and sex. The repertoires were made available in a free public database intended to serve as a resource for research on the immune response to SARS-CoV-2. The material from the prospective study consisted of cDNA or gDNA derived from T cells, B-cell-depleted T cells, or PBMCs. The samples were drawn from the first 160 participants of the ongoing ImmuneRACE study and from 950 to 1,500 subjects provided by 6 global collaborators. The dataset comprised deeply sampled blood TCRbeta repertoires from subjects exposed to, actively infected with, or recovered from COVID-19. Where HLA class I and class II types were available, the types were taken from metadata supplied by the sample provider, not from assay-based typing.

TCRbeta CDR3 regions were amplified from genomic DNA using the immunoSEQ Assay, a bias-controlled multiplex PCR. The authors' pipeline ran thus. Nucleated cell counts per sample were estimated from amplification of reference gene primers within the assay. Sequence reads were collapsed and filtered to measure the absolute abundance of every unique TCRbeta CDR3 rearrangement. For each sample, productive Simpson clonality was calculated as the square root of Simpson's diversity index over productive rearrangements. Not all clones reach the TCRdb copy of this immuneACCESS table, which keeps in-frame sequences only. Checked studies attribute under half of the gap to unresolved V genes and leave the rest unexplained. That table is the source of V, J and clone size, and D and trimming were worked out from the DNA. This sample comprises approximately 60,000 clones, about nine tenths of them detected only once. The ten top clones hold 3.2% of the sample.

Each collaborating institution followed its own protocols to collect whole blood in K2EDTA tubes. For TCRbeta analysis, collaborators shipped samples in one of three forms: frozen whole blood, isolated PBMCs, or DNA extracted from either of those sample types. As regards this clone: Its recognized antigen is unknown. Base qualities are missing; no much larger clone stands one base away.

V drops 5 bases and J drops 11 bases, leaving 17 bases in between. The CDR3, from cysteine to phenylalanine, totals 13 residues. Here the CDR3 DNA is all that survives: 39 bases in frame from base 1. CDR1 SGHRS and CDR2 YFSETQ were looked up in the germline V gene. General study outcomes and caveats: How much clinical and demographic metadata was included differed by source and by participant, and the metadata was provided uncurated.

The sample was peripheral blood. The TCR comes from a man aged 50 or older with active COVID-19. Recombination joined TRBV5-1 with TRBJ2-4; TRBD1 is possibly the D segment (6 matching bases). The CDR3 has the sequence CASSFHDKGVQYF. The DNA sequence is TGCGCCAGCAGTTTTCATGATAAGGGGGTTCAGTACTTC.